Listed below are T cell receptor beta chains from one sample, sequenced in a study of shared clonotypes between healthy human individuals. The method was immunoSEQ multiplex PCR; TCRdb's version includes in-frame clones alone and lacks a portion of them. Found here are approximately 530,000 clones, 90% to 97% of them singletons; the top ten hold about 0.06%. Sequenced material: naive CD4+ T cells sorted from blood. The source is a woman aged 25 to 39 in good health. CDR3s include the opening cysteine and the closing phenylalanine or tryptophan. The D gene is left open where the match is weak. Clone size is not always given. Where it is, it says once, few, many or a class for expanded clones.

d_gene,abundance,j_gene,v_gene,CDR3nt,CDR3aa
TRBD2,once,TRBJ2-7,TRBV6-5,TGTGCCAGCAGTATGATAACTAGCGGGAAACTCGAGCAGTACTTC,CASSMITSGKLEQYF
TRBD2,NA,TRBJ2-1,TRBV11-2,TGTGCCAGCAGCTCGTATAGCGGGAGATATCCCAATGAGCAGTTCTTC,CASSSYSGRYPNEQFF
NA,once,TRBJ1-2,TRBV15,TGTGCCACCAGCAGAGACCTCCCGACCGGTAGCTACACCTTC,CATSRDLPTGSYTF
TRBD2,NA,TRBJ2-3,TRBV28,TGTGCCAGCAGCCCAAGACTAGCGGGTGGAGATACGCAGTATTTT,CASSPRLAGGDTQYF
NA,NA,TRBJ2-7,TRBV7-9,TGTGCCAGCAGCTTAGATCAGTGGCGTTCCGGGAAACGCGCCTACGAGCAGTACTTC,CASSLDQWRSGKRAYEQYF
NA,NA,TRBJ1-2,TRBV29-1,TGCAGCGTTTGGGGGGATCTTTGGTATGGCTACACCTTC,CSVWGDLWYGYTF
TRBD1,NA,TRBJ2-7,TRBV7-2,TGTGCCAGCAGCTTAGCAGGGGGCACAGGGGAGCAGTACTTC,CASSLAGGTGEQYF
TRBD2,once,TRBJ2-7,TRBV28,TGTGCCAGCAGACCACCGGGACTAGCGGCATACGAGCAGTACTTC,CASRPPGLAAYEQYF
NA,once,TRBJ1-5,TRBV11-2,TGTGCCAGCAGCTTAGACGGGGGCAATCAGCCCCAGCATTTT,CASSLDGGNQPQHF
NA,NA,TRBJ2-7,TRBV6-5,TGTGCCAGCAGTTACTCGAAGGGGGGGGAGCAGTACTTC,CASSYSKGGEQYF
TRBD1,NA,TRBJ1-1,TRBV5-1,TGCGCCAGCAGCCCCCGACAGGGGCCACCTAGGAACACTGAAGCTTTCTTT,CASSPRQGPPRNTEAFF
NA,NA,TRBJ2-3,TRBV7-9,TGTGCCAGCAGCCCCACAGGGACAGATACGCAGTATTTT,CASSPTGTDTQYF
TRBD2,NA,TRBJ2-7,TRBV30,TGTGCCTGGAGTCCGGGACTAGCGGGAGTTTACGACGAGCAGTACTTC,CAWSPGLAGVYDEQYF
NA,NA,TRBJ1-5,TRBV6-1,TGTGCCAGCAACGCGGTGAGCAATCAGCCCCAGCATTTT,CASNAVSNQPQHF
NA,few,TRBJ1-1,TRBV20-1,TGCAGTGCTAGACAGAACACTGAAGCTTTCTTT,CSARQNTEAFF
NA,NA,TRBJ2-6,TRBV30,TGTGCCTGGAGTATCCGACTGGTACTGACGGGGGCCAACGTCCTGACTTTC,CAWSIRLVLTGANVLTF
TRBD1,NA,TRBJ2-7,TRBV5-4,TGTGCCAGCAGCTTGGGGCAGGGGGCAACCTACGAGCAGTACTTC,CASSLGQGATYEQYF
NA,NA,TRBJ1-2,TRBV2,TGTGCCAGCAGTGAAGCCAGTGAACTAGTCTATGGCTACACCTTC,CASSEASELVYGYTF
NA,NA,TRBJ1-5,TRBV14,TGTGCCCGCAGCTTCCCGGGGGTGGGGGGCAATCAGCCCCAGCATTTT,CARSFPGVGGNQPQHF
TRBD1,NA,TRBJ2-7,TRBV19,TGTGCCAGTAGTGCTCGGGACAGGTACGAGCAGTACTTC,CASSARDRYEQYF
TRBD2,NA,TRBJ2-3,TRBV25-1,TGTGCCAGCGGGGGGGGCACAGATACGCAGTATTTT,CASGGGTDTQYF
NA,NA,TRBJ1-1,TRBV19,TGTGCCAGTAGTATAGATTCAGGGGCAAACACTGAAGCTTTCTTT,CASSIDSGANTEAFF
NA,NA,TRBJ1-1,TRBV18,TGTGCCAGCTCACCACTTCCCGACACGATGAACACTGAAGCTTTCTTT,CASSPLPDTMNTEAFF
NA,NA,TRBJ1-2,TRBV28,TGTGCCAGCAGTTTGAAGGGGAATGGCTACACCTTC,CASSLKGNGYTF
NA,NA,TRBJ1-2,TRBV30,TGTGCCTGGAGTGTAGAGGGAGTCAAATATGGCTACACCTTC,CAWSVEGVKYGYTF
NA,NA,TRBJ1-3,TRBV28,TGTGCCAGCAGTTTACCAGGGTTTATTGCCGACTCTGGAAACACCATATATTTT,CASSLPGFIADSGNTIYF
TRBD1,NA,TRBJ1-5,TRBV19,TGTGCCAGCGAGGGACAGTCGCATCAGCCCCAGCATTTT,CASEGQSHQPQHF
NA,NA,TRBJ2-6,TRBV6-1,TGTGCCAGCAGTGAATTCTGGGCAGGGATTGCTGGGGCCAACGTCCTGACTTTC,CASSEFWAGIAGANVLTF
NA,NA,TRBJ1-3,TRBV2,TGTGCCAGCAGTCCCCAACAGGGTGTTGTGTCTGGAAACACCATATATTTT,CASSPQQGVVSGNTIYF
TRBD2,once,TRBJ2-5,TRBV4-1,TGCGCCAGCAGCCTAGGAGCGGGATCCGGCGAGACCCAGTACTTC,CASSLGAGSGETQYF
TRBD2,NA,TRBJ2-2,TRBV4-2,TGTGCCAGCAGCGAGGAAGCGGGAGGGCCGACCGGGGAGCTGTTTTTT,CASSEEAGGPTGELFF
NA,NA,TRBJ2-5,TRBV6-5,TGTGCCAGCAGACGAGACAGGCGGGAGACCCAGTACTTC,CASRRDRRETQYF
NA,NA,TRBJ2-6,TRBV27,TGTGCCAACTACTTCGGACGGACTGGCTGGGCCAACGTCCTGACTTTC,CANYFGRTGWANVLTF
NA,NA,TRBJ2-4,TRBV28,TGTGCCAGCAGTGGACTATCCTCTATAGCCAAAAACATTCAGTACTTC,CASSGLSSIAKNIQYF
NA,NA,TRBJ1-1,TRBV6-6,TGTGCCAGCAGTTACGAGGCAGTGAACACTGAAGCTTTCTTT,CASSYEAVNTEAFF
TRBD2,NA,TRBJ2-4,TRBV28,TGTGCCAGCAGTTTATCGGGGGGTAGGGAAAACATTCAGTACTTC,CASSLSGGRENIQYF
NA,NA,TRBJ1-4,TRBV6-4,TGTGCCAGCAGTGACTCGGGCAGATTT,CASSDSGRF
NA,NA,TRBJ2-7,TRBV7-2,TGTGCCAGCAGCACAAGACTAGTTGGCGAGCAGTACTTC,CASSTRLVGEQYF
NA,NA,TRBJ2-1,TRBV19,TGTGCCAGTAGTATTTCCACTAGCTTCCTGCCCTACAATGAGCAGTTCTTC,CASSISTSFLPYNEQFF
NA,NA,TRBJ2-7,TRBV7-2,TGTGCCAGCAGCTGGGGTAGGGGCTACGAGCAGTACTTC,CASSWGRGYEQYF
TRBD2,NA,TRBJ2-1,TRBV5-1,TGCGCCAGCAGCTTCCGGGACTACGCTACCTACAATGAGCAGTTCTTC,CASSFRDYATYNEQFF
NA,NA,TRBJ1-1,TRBV19,TGTGCCAGTAGTATGAGCGTGGGTGAAGCTTTCTTT,CASSMSVGEAFF
NA,NA,TRBJ2-1,TRBV2,TGTGCCAGCAGTGAGGTCCCGGCGGGCGAGCAGTTCTTC,CASSEVPAGEQFF
TRBD2,NA,TRBJ2-7,TRBV6-1,TGTGCCAGCAGATGGGGACTAGCGGACTCCTACGAGCAGTACTTC,CASRWGLADSYEQYF
NA,NA,TRBJ2-6,TRBV25-1,TGTGCCAGCAGCCATTCTGGGGCCAACGTCCTGACTTTC,CASSHSGANVLTF
NA,NA,TRBJ2-7,TRBV28,TGTGCCAGCAGGAGGGCCCGAACCTACGAGCAGTACTTC,CASRRARTYEQYF
NA,NA,TRBJ2-7,TRBV5-1,TGCGCCAGCAGCTTGGGGCAGGCGGAAGGACTCTCCTACGAGCAGTACTTC,CASSLGQAEGLSYEQYF
TRBD1,NA,TRBJ2-4,TRBV28,TGTGCCAGCAGCACAGGGGTCCGTAACATTCAGTACTTC,CASSTGVRNIQYF
NA,NA,TRBJ1-1,TRBV25-1,TGTGCCAGCAGTGAATTCACTGAAGCTTTCTTT,CASSEFTEAFF
NA,NA,TRBJ2-7,TRBV11-2,TGTGCCAGCAGCTTACTACAGGGAGGCCACGACGAGCAGTACTTC,CASSLLQGGHDEQYF
TRBD2,NA,TRBJ2-7,TRBV4-1,TGCGCCAGCAGCCAAGATAGGGGGACTAGCGGGTCCCGGCGGTCCTACGAGCAGTACTTC,CASSQDRGTSGSRRSYEQYF
NA,NA,TRBJ2-3,TRBV5-6,TGTGCCAGCTCTGAGGTTCCGGGAGCTAGCACAGATACGCAGTATTTT,CASSEVPGASTDTQYF
NA,NA,TRBJ1-6,TRBV28,TGTGCCACGAGACAGATCTATAATTCACCCCTCCACTTT,CATRQIYNSPLHF
TRBD2,NA,TRBJ2-1,TRBV10-1,TGCGCCAGCAGTGAGAAAGGACTAGCTGTGTACAATGAGCAGTTCTTC,CASSEKGLAVYNEQFF
TRBD1,NA,TRBJ2-7,TRBV27,TGTGCCAGCAGTCCCGCGGGACAGGGCCCTCCCTACGAGCAGTACTTC,CASSPAGQGPPYEQYF